The clone carrying this TCR beta chain turned up a few times. As yet, its antigen is unknown. The V gene end was trimmed by 2 bases and the J gene end by 2 bases; junction bases not matched to a gene: 5. Looked up from germline, CDR1 is SGHDT and CDR2 is YYEEEE. There are 17 residues in the CDR3. Preparing the TCRbeta library involved the use of unique molecular identifiers. TCRdb used MiXCR to reprocess the PCR reads, holding one entry per CDR3 protein. This sample has approximately 400,000 distinct CDR3 sequences, with 15% to 20% found just once. The source of the sample is a study of T-cell reconstitution after alpha-beta-depleted transplantation in children. Regarding the study as a whole: Most T-cell counts and diversity one year after the transplant came from T cells that were newly produced. Reports say that about two months after transplant, the alpha-beta T cells came out of several hundred graft clones that had expanded. The origin of high day-60 TCRbeta diversity in some patients lay in surviving recipient T cells and thymic progenitors.

The starting material was PBMCs, mostly from graft donor cells, obtained 360 days after TCRalphabeta/CD19-depleted stem cell transplant. The TCR originated in a boy less than two years old who had a stem cell transplant for Wiskott-Aldrich syndrome, so the T cells may come from the graft donor. The genes are TRBV5-6 and TRBJ1-6; 9 bases map to TRBD1. The CDR3 DNA is TGTGCCAGCAGCTTCGGACAGGGGAAAACCTATAATTCACCCCTCCACTTT. This translates into CASSFGQGKTYNSPLHF.